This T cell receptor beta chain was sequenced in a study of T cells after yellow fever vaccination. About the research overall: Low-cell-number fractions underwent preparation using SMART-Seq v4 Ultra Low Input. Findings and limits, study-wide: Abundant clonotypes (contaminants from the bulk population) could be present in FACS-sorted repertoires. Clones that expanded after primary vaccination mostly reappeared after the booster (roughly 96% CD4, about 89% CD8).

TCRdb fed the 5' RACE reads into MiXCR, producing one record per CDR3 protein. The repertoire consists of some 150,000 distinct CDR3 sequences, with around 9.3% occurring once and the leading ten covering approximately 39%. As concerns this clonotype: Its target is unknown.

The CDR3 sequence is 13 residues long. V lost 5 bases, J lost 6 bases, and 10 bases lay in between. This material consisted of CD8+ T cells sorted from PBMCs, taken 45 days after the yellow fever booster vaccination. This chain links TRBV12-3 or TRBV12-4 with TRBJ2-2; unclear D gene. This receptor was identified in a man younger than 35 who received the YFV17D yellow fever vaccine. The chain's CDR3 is CASSVRDAGELFF. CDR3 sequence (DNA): TGTGCCAGCAGTGTTAGGGATGCCGGGGAGCTGTTTTTT.